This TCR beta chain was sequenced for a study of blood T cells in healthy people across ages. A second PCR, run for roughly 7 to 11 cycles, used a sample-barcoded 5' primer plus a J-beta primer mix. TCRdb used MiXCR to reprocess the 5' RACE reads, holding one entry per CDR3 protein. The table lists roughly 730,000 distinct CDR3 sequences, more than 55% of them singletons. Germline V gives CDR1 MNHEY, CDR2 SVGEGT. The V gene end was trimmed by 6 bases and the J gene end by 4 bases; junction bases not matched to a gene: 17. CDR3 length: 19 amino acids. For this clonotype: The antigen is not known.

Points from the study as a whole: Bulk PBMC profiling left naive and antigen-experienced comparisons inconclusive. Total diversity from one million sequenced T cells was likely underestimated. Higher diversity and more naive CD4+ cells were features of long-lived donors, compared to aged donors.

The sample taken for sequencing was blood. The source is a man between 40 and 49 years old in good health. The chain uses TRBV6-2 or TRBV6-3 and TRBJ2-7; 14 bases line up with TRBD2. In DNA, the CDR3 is TGTGCCAGCAGCCACCCCAAGGGACTAGCGGGAGAACGGCCGTACGAGCAGTACTTC. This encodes CASSHPKGLAGERPYEQYF.